The next 4 T cell receptor beta chains were all read from a single sample in a study of Tregs in tolerant kidney transplant recipients. Using immunoSEQ multiplex PCR, the repertoire was profiled, and TCRdb retains in-frame clones only, with some absent. Of 110,000 or so clones listed, about 91% are singletons. Input material: CD4+ T cells from blood. All receptors derive from a human donor in good health.

V gene TRBV6-5 combines with J gene TRBJ2-7; TRBD1 is a possible D gene (6 bases). The germline V gene has CDR1 MNHEY and CDR2 SVGAGI. The CDR3 sequence is 12 residues long. With 2 bases removed from V and 6 bases from J, the gap between germline ends came to 8 bases. The DNA of the CDR3 is TGTGCCAGCAGTTACCCGACAGGCGAGCAGTACTTC. This sequence encodes CASSYPTGEQYF.

The chain combines TRBV29-1 with TRBJ1-4, with 10 bases matching TRBD1. CDR1 SQVTM and CDR2 ANQGSEA come from the germline V gene. J gave up 4 bases and V 5 bases, and 7 bases lay outside the gene matches. The CDR3 is 15 amino acids. The CDR3 region has the DNA TGCAGCGTTTCTCGGACAGGGGGTTTTAATGAAAAACTGTTTTTT. This gives the protein CSVSRTGGFNEKLFF. Full variable domain (outside the CDR3, taken from reference TRBV29-1 and TRBJ1-4): SAVISQKPSRDICQRGTSLTIQCQVDSQVTMMFWYRQQPGQSLTLIATANQGSEATYESGFVIDKFPISRPNLTFSTLTVSNMSPEDSSIYLCSVSRTGGFNEKLFFGSGTQLSVL.

V usage is TRBV30 and J usage is TRBJ1-6; D gene uncertain. CDR3 length equals 15 residues. Deletions cut 1 base from V and 0 bases from J, with 7 bases between. CDR1 is GTSNPN, CDR2 SVGIG, per germline (reference sequence). CDR3 in DNA: TGTGCCTGGAGTGCCCAGAGCTCCTATAATTCACCCCTCCACTTT. This sequence encodes CAWSAQSSYNSPLHF.

In DNA form, the CDR3 reads TGTGCCAGCAGCGTGGGACTAGCGCAAACTAGCACAGATACGCAGTATTTT. Its translation: CASSVGLAQTSTDTQYF. The chain joins TRBV9 to TRBJ2-3; the match to TRBD2 covers 10 bases. The junction had 6 bases not matched to a gene; V was cut back by 2 bases and J by 0 bases. The CDR3 consists of 17 residues. Germline CDR1 SGDLS, CDR2 YYNGEE.